This paragraph reports one TCR beta chain. The antigen remains unidentified. The entry originates in a study of PD-1 blockade in classical Hodgkin lymphoma. The wider study: The nivolumab dose that patients received was 3 mg/kg, given intravenously every 2 weeks. Study-level findings and limits: Newly diagnosed patients reportedly trailed healthy donors in baseline TCR diversity. The diversity seen at baseline in complete responders resembled that of newly diagnosed patients. A significant rise in TCR diversity by C4D1 was seen for CD4+ but not CD8+ cells.

Each patient experienced a relapse that followed autologous stem cell transplantation, and brentuximab vedotin exposure varied. The V gene's germline CDR1 is SGHRS and CDR2 YFSETQ. This CDR3 is 15 amino acids long. J was trimmed by 1 base and V by 4 bases; bases with no gene match: 6. Method: immunoSEQ multiplex PCR; TCRdb's copy keeps in-frame clones and lacks some. Of fewer than 70,000 clones in the sample, approximately 90% were seen once. The V gene is TRBV5-1, the J gene TRBJ2-3; 7 positions agree with TRBD2. This sample comprised peripheral blood mononuclear cells (PBMCs), obtained before the second cycle of nivolumab. The receptor's source is a human donor with classical Hodgkin lymphoma. CDR3 nucleotides: TGCGCCAGCAGCCTCGGGGGGATCCGCACAGATACGCAGTATTTT. Residues: CASSLGGIRTDTQYF. The full variable domain, its missing parts supplied by reference TRBV5-1 and TRBJ2-3, is KAGVTQTPRYLIKTRGQQVTLSCSPISGHRSVSWYQQTPGQGLQFLFEYFSETQRNKGNFPGRFSGRQFSNSRSEMNVSTLELGDSALYLCASSLGGIRTDTQYFGPGTRLTVL.